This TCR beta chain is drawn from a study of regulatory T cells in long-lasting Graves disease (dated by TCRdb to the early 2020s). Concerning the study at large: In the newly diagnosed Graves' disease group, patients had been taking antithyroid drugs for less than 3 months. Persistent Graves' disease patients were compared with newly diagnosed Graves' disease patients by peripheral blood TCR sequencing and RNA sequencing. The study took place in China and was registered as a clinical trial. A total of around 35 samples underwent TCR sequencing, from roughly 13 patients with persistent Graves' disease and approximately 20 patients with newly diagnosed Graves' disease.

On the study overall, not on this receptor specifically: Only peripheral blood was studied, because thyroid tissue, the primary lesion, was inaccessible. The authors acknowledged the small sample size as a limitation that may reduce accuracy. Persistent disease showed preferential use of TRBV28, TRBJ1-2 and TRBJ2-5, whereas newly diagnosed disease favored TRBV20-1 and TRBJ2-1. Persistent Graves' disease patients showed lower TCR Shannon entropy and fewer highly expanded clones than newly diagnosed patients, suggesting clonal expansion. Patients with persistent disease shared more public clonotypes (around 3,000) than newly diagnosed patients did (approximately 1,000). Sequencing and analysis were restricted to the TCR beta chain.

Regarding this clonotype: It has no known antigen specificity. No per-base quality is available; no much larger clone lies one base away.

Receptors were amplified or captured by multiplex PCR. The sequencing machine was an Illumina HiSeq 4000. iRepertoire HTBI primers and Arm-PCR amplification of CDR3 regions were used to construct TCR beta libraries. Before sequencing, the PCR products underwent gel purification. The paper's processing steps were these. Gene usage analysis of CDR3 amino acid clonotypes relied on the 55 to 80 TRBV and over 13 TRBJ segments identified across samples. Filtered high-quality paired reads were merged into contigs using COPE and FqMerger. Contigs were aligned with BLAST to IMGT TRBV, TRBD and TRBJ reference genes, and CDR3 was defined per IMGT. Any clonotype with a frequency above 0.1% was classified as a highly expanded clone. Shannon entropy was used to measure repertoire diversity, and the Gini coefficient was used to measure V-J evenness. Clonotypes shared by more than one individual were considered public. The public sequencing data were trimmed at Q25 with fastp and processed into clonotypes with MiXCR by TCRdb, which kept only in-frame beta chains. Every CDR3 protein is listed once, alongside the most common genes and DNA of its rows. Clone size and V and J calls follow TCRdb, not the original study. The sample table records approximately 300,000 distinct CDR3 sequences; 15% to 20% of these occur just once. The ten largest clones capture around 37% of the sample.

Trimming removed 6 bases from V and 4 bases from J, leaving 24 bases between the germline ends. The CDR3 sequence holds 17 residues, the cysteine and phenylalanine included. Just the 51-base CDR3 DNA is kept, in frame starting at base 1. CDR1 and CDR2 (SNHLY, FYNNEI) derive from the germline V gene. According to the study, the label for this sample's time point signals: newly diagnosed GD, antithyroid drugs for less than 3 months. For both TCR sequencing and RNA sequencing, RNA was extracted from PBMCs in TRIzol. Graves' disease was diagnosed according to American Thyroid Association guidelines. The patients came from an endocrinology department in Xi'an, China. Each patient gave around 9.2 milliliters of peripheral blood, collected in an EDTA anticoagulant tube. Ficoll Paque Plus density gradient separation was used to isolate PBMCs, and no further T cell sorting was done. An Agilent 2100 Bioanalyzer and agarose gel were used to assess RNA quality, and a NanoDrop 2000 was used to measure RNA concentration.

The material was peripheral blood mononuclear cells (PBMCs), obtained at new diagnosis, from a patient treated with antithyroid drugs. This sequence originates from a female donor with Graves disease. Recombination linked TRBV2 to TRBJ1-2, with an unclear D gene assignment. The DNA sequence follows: TGTGCCAGCAGCGAAAATCCAACAGACCAATACCCCTATGGCTACACCTTC. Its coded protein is CASSENPTDQYPYGYTF.